The 8 T cell receptor beta chains presented below share a single source sample, sequenced in a study of neoadjuvant nivolumab and ipilimumab in lung cancer. Profiling relied on immunoSEQ multiplex PCR, and the TCRdb table lists in-frame clones only, not all of them. Of approximately 29,000 clones in the sample, around nine tenths were seen once. The input for sequencing was peripheral blood, taken after neoadjuvant nivolumab, alone or with ipilimumab, at or shortly before surgery. The receptors come from an adult with non-small cell lung cancer.

The rearrangement uses TRBV6-1 and TRBJ1-2, with TRBD1 matching 8 bases. The CDR3 is 15 amino acids. J was trimmed by 1 base and V by 1 base; bases with no gene match: 2. CDR1 MNHNS and CDR2 SASEGT come from the germline V gene. The CDR3 DNA sequence: TGTGCCAGCAGTGAAGGGACAGGGTATAACTATGGCTACACCTTC. Translated: CASSEGTGYNYGYTF.

CDR3 DNA sequence: TGTGCCAGCAGTTTAGGGGCAGGGGGCCGGTATGGCTACACCTTC. This translates into CASSLGAGGRYGYTF. The chain joins TRBV27 to TRBJ1-2, with TRBD1 identical over 8 bases. The germline V gene encodes CDR1 MNHEY and CDR2 SMNVEV (reference sequence). This CDR3 region has 15 residues. The V segment lost 2 bases and the J segment 5 bases; nucleotides outside the gene matches: 7.

The J gene is TRBJ1-4, the V gene TRBV7-2, with no clear D. The length of the CDR3 is 14 residues. CDR1 is SGHTA and CDR2 is FQGNSA in the germline V gene. The V end lost 3 bases, the J end lost 8 bases, and 13 bases lay between the germline ends. Here the CDR3 DNA reads TGTGCCAGCAGCTTGGAGAGGACCTCCGAAAAACTGTTTTTT. Translating it yields CASSLERTSEKLFF.

This chain links TRBV29-1 with TRBJ2-7, with 7 bases lining up with TRBD2. The trim removed 5 bases at V and 6 bases at J, leaving 10 bases unmatched. Germline-derived CDR1 and CDR2 are SQVTM and ANQGSEA. The CDR3 has 13 residues. DNA of the CDR3: TGCAGCGTTTTGGCCAGGGAGGGAAGCGAGCAGTACTTC. Its translation is CSVLAREGSEQYF.

The V and J genes are TRBV7-9 and TRBJ1-1; perhaps TRBD1 as D (6 bases). From germline, CDR1 is SEHNR and CDR2 FQNEAQ (reference sequence). CDR3 length: 15 residues. The V gene lost 6 bases and the J gene lost 0 bases, with 14 bases spanning the gap. The CDR3 DNA reads TGTGCCAGCAGTTCGCAGGGGAGCTTGAACACTGAAGCTTTCTTT. This encodes CASSSQGSLNTEAFF. The whole variable domain, filled in from reference TRBV7-9 and TRBJ1-1, reads DTGVSQNPRHKITKRGQNVTFRCDPISEHNRLYWYRQTLGQGPEFLTYFQNEAQLEKSRLLSDRFSAERPKGSFSTLEIQRTEQGDSAMYLCASSSQGSLNTEAFFGQGTRLTVV.

This clone was counted only a few times. The V gene is TRBV7-9, the J gene TRBJ1-1; TRBD1 aligns across 8 bases. The V gene end was trimmed by 4 bases and the J gene end by 2 bases; junction bases not matched to a gene: 9. The CDR3 is 16 residues long. CDR1 is SEHNR, CDR2 FQNEAQ, per germline (reference sequence). The CDR3 nucleotides read TGTGCCAGCAGCTCACGCGGACAGGGAATTAACACTGAAGCTTTCTTT. Its protein is CASSSRGQGINTEAFF.

This clone has more than one count but fewer than ten. V is TRBV7-9 and J is TRBJ2-3; 10 bases are shared with TRBD2. V shed 5 bases and J 4 bases; nucleotides not matched to a gene: 9. From germline, CDR1 is SEHNR and CDR2 FQNEAQ (reference sequence). This CDR3 has 16 amino acids. CDR3 bases: TGTGCCAGCAGCCTATTAGCGGGGGGCGCGTCAGATACGCAGTATTTT. Amino acid sequence: CASSLLAGGASDTQYF.

The CDR3 DNA sequence: TGCGCCAGCAGCTTGGGAGTAGTGGGACTCAATGAGCAGTTCTTC. Translating it yields CASSLGVVGLNEQFF. J is TRBJ2-1 and V is TRBV5-1, with D perhaps TRBD2 (6 bases). There are 15 residues in the CDR3. Germline V gene data show CDR1 as SGHRS and CDR2 as YFSETQ. The V gene lost 0 bases and the J gene lost 6 bases, with 13 bases spanning the gap.